Listed here are 3 T cell receptor beta chains from one sample, sequenced in a study of T cells after posttransplantation cyclophosphamide. The protocol was immunoSEQ multiplex PCR, while the TCRdb copy is restricted to in-frame clones and leaves out a portion. The repertoire holds about 7,300 clones, with more than 85% as singletons. Source material: CD4+ T cells sorted from blood. Receptors were obtained from a woman aged 50 to 60 in good health and a related stem cell transplant donor.

V is TRBV19 and J is TRBJ1-2; 9 bases fit TRBD1. The V segment lost 11 bases and the J segment 8 bases; nucleotides outside the gene matches: 9. The CDR3 is made up of 12 amino acids. The germline gives CDR1 LNHDA, CDR2 SQIVND (reference sequence). In DNA, the CDR3 is TGTGCCCAAGAGGGACAGGGAAGGGGCTACACCTTC. As protein: CAQEGQGRGYTF.

The chain employs TRBV5-4 and TRBJ2-7, with 8 bases fitting TRBD2. In germline, CDR1 is SGHNT, CDR2 YYREEE (reference sequence). The CDR3 has 16 residues. The V segment lost 0 bases and the J segment 5 bases; nucleotides outside the gene matches: 10. This chain's CDR3 is CASSLAGKREFHEQYF. The CDR3 DNA follows: TGTGCCAGCAGCTTGGCCGGGAAGCGGGAGTTCCACGAGCAGTACTTC.

The V call is TRBV19, the J call TRBJ2-7; possibly TRBD2 for D (5 bases). The CDR3 has 14 amino acids. V was cut by 3 bases and J by 5 bases, with 14 bases left in between. In germline, CDR1 is LNHDA, CDR2 SQIVND (reference sequence). CDR3 DNA: TGTGCCAGTAGTATGGGAGCAAGGGAGAACGAGCAGTACTTC. Its translation is CASSMGARENEQYF.